The sample holds one count of the clone carrying this T cell receptor (beta chain). The entry originates in a study of blood T cell repertoires in COVID-19. Study at large: PBMCs, B-cell-depleted T cells, or T cells were the source of the cDNA or gDNA that made up the material.

Study processing details: Reference gene primer amplification yielded estimated nucleated cell counts. Repertoires were generated with immunoSEQ multiplex PCR, while TCRdb's copy carries only in-frame clones and drops some. D and trimming were read from the DNA, whereas the V and J calls and clone size are those reported in that table. The sample consists of tens of thousands of clones, approximately 90% of them appearing once. Looked up from germline, CDR1 is SEHNR and CDR2 is FQNEAQ (reference sequence). V was trimmed by 6 bases and J by 1 base, leaving 16 bases between them. This CDR3 has 15 residues.

The clonotype comes from a man aged 80 or over with acute or convalescent COVID-19. The chain combines TRBV7-9 with TRBJ2-7, with D tentatively TRBD1 (5 bases). The sequencing sample was made of peripheral blood. This chain's CDR3 is CASRPGTGPSYEQYF. The CDR3 DNA reads as TGTGCCAGCAGACCGGGCACAGGACCTTCCTACGAGCAGTACTTC.